Listed below are T cell receptor beta chains from one sample, sequenced in a study of OX40 agonist ivuxolimab in advanced cancers. Profiling relied on immunoSEQ multiplex PCR, and the TCRdb table lists in-frame clones only, not all of them. Of 120,000 or so clones listed, around 93% were seen once; the top ten hold roughly 0.15%. The material sequenced was CD4+ or CD8+ T cells sorted from blood, taken in a trial of the OX40 agonist ivuxolimab. These receptors were collected from an adult with an advanced solid tumor such as melanoma, head and neck, liver or kidney cancer. Both conserved end residues are part of each CDR3. A D gene is named only where the DNA matches it firmly. Size is stated for part of the rows, as once, few or many counts, or as a class when the clone is expanded.

size: .; length: 14; J: TRBJ2-5; V: TRBV9; D: .; CDR3: CASSVRAVQETQYF; DNA: TGTGCCAGCAGCGTACGGGCAGTTCAAGAGACCCAGTACTTC
size: .; length: 13; J: TRBJ1-5; V: TRBV2; D: .; CDR3: CASRRLASQPQHF; DNA: TGTGCCAGCAGGAGATTGGCGTCACAGCCCCAGCATTTT
size: .; length: 13; J: TRBJ2-5; V: TRBV5-6; D: .; CDR3: CASSLPGVETQYF; DNA: TGTGCCAGCAGCCTCCCAGGGGTCGAGACCCAGTACTTC
size: .; length: 16; J: TRBJ1-6; V: TRBV7-2; D: .; CDR3: CASSLDSGGMKSPLHF; DNA: TGTGCCAGCAGCTTAGATTCAGGAGGGATGAAATCACCCCTCCACTTT
size: .; length: 19; J: TRBJ2-6; V: TRBV5-6; D: .; CDR3: CASSLRALTGTSGANVLTF; DNA: TGTGCCAGCAGCCTACGGGCCCTGACAGGCACCTCTGGGGCCAACGTCCTGACTTTC
size: .; length: 14; J: TRBJ1-1; V: TRBV19; D: .; CDR3: CASRGMSLNTEAFF; DNA: TGTGCCAGTAGGGGCATGTCGCTAAACACTGAAGCTTTCTTT
size: .; length: 14; J: TRBJ1-5; V: TRBV6-5; D: .; CDR3: CASSPSTGNQPQHF; DNA: TGTGCCAGCAGCCCTTCCACTGGAAACCAGCCCCAGCATTTT
size: .; length: 14; J: TRBJ2-7; V: TRBV28; D: .; CDR3: CASSTRGGSYEQYF; DNA: TGTGCCAGCAGTACCAGAGGGGGTTCCTACGAGCAGTACTTC
size: .; length: 15; J: TRBJ2-7; V: TRBV4-3; D: TRBD1; CDR3: CASSQLDRADYEQYF; DNA: TGCGCCAGCAGCCAATTAGACAGGGCCGATTACGAGCAGTACTTC
size: once; length: 16; J: TRBJ1-5; V: TRBV5-8; D: TRBD1; CDR3: CASVHRGQGGNQPQHF; DNA: TGTGCCAGCGTCCACCGGGGACAGGGTGGCAATCAGCCCCAGCATTTT
size: .; length: 15; J: TRBJ1-5; V: TRBV10-3; D: .; CDR3: CAISESHQLGQPQHF; DNA: TGTGCCATCAGTGAGTCGCATCAGTTGGGCCAGCCCCAGCATTTT
size: .; length: 16; J: TRBJ2-1; V: TRBV2; D: TRBD1; CDR3: CASTQNWGQGIKEQFF; DNA: TGTGCCAGCACCCAAAATTGGGGACAGGGGATTAAGGAGCAGTTCTTC
size: .; length: 15; J: TRBJ2-2; V: TRBV28; D: .; CDR3: CASASGTSNTGELFF; DNA: TGTGCCAGCGCCTCGGGGACTTCGAACACCGGGGAGCTGTTTTTT
size: .; length: 15; J: TRBJ2-1; V: TRBV28; D: TRBD1; CDR3: CASSPLQGVGNEQFF; DNA: TGTGCCAGCAGTCCTTTACAGGGGGTAGGCAATGAGCAGTTCTTC
size: .; length: 17; J: TRBJ2-7; V: TRBV5-1; D: TRBD2; CDR3: CASSLSAGTSGARGQYF; DNA: TGCGCCAGCAGCTTGAGCGCCGGGACTAGCGGGGCCCGAGGGCAGTACTTC
size: once; length: 11; J: TRBJ1-1; V: TRBV28; D: .; CDR3: CASSFGTEAFF; DNA: TGTGCCAGCAGTTTTGGGACGGAAGCTTTCTTT
size: once; length: 14; J: TRBJ1-1; V: TRBV7-9; D: .; CDR3: CASSTGTQNTEAFF; DNA: TGTGCCAGCAGCACCGGGACACAGAACACTGAAGCTTTCTTT
size: .; length: 15; J: TRBJ1-6; V: TRBV2; D: .; CDR3: CASGVREGYNSPLHF; DNA: TGTGCCAGCGGGGTCAGGGAAGGCTATAATTCACCCCTCCACTTT
size: once; length: 13; J: TRBJ1-1; V: TRBV2; D: TRBD1; CDR3: CATPQGAYPEAFF; DNA: TGTGCCACCCCACAGGGGGCGTACCCTGAAGCTTTCTTT
size: .; length: 14; J: TRBJ2-7; V: TRBV7-2; D: TRBD1; CDR3: CASSSPGQGARQYF; DNA: TGTGCCAGCAGCTCCCCGGGACAGGGGGCGCGGCAGTACTTC
size: .; length: 15; J: TRBJ2-7; V: TRBV5-1; D: .; CDR3: CASSNRDGGSYEQYF; DNA: TGCGCCAGCAGCAACCGGGACGGTGGGTCCTACGAGCAGTACTTC
size: .; length: 18; J: TRBJ2-5; V: TRBV5-4; D: TRBD2; CDR3: CASSLDGTSGGNQETQYF; DNA: TGTGCCAGCAGCTTGGATGGGACTAGCGGGGGCAACCAAGAGACCCAGTACTTC
size: .; length: 12; J: TRBJ2-2; V: TRBV25-1; D: .; CDR3: CASSEVTGELFF; DNA: TGTGCCAGCAGTGAAGTCACCGGGGAGCTGTTTTTT
size: .; length: 17; J: TRBJ2-7; V: TRBV19; D: TRBD2; CDR3: CASSGSHGLAGNYEQYF; DNA: TGTGCCAGTAGTGGATCTCACGGACTAGCGGGAAACTACGAGCAGTACTTC
size: .; length: 16; J: TRBJ2-2; V: TRBV2; D: .; CDR3: CASRPRGSRNTGELFF; DNA: TGTGCCAGCAGACCCCGGGGGAGCAGGAACACCGGGGAGCTGTTTTTT
size: .; length: 14; J: TRBJ2-3; V: TRBV6-6; D: .; CDR3: CASSLSINTDTQYF; DNA: TGTGCCAGCAGCCTTTCCATCAACACAGATACGCAGTATTTT
size: .; length: 14; J: TRBJ1-1; V: TRBV5-4; D: .; CDR3: CASSAQGYDTEAFF; DNA: TGTGCCAGCAGCGCTCAGGGGTATGACACTGAAGCTTTCTTT
size: .; length: 12; J: TRBJ2-1; V: TRBV18; D: .; CDR3: CASSRDDNEQFF; DNA: TGTGCCAGCTCACGAGACGATAATGAGCAGTTCTTC
size: .; length: 13; J: TRBJ1-5; V: TRBV30; D: .; CDR3: CAWSTMGNQPQHF; DNA: TGTGCCTGGAGTACCATGGGAAATCAGCCCCAGCATTTT
size: .; length: 12; J: TRBJ1-4; V: TRBV27; D: .; CDR3: CASSPFGEKLFF; DNA: TGTGCCAGCAGTCCTTTTGGTGAAAAACTGTTTTTT
size: .; length: 15; J: TRBJ2-2; V: TRBV11-3; D: TRBD2; CDR3: CASSFGLAGPGELFF; DNA: TGTGCCAGCAGCTTCGGACTAGCGGGGCCCGGGGAGCTGTTTTTT
size: .; length: 11; J: TRBJ2-7; V: TRBV19; D: .; CDR3: CASQGSYEQYF; DNA: TGTGCCAGTCAGGGCTCCTACGAGCAGTACTTC
size: .; length: 11; J: TRBJ1-2; V: TRBV28; D: .; CDR3: CASRRDRGYTF; DNA: TGTGCCAGCAGAAGAGACAGGGGCTACACCTTC
size: .; length: 14; J: TRBJ1-4; V: TRBV6-6; D: TRBD1; CDR3: CASRSGTGPEKLFF; DNA: TGTGCCAGCAGGTCCGGGACAGGGCCCGAAAAACTGTTTTTT